The 20 T cell receptor beta chains in this list originate from one sample, sequenced in a study of blood T cell repertoires in COVID-19. This table comes from immunoSEQ multiplex PCR, and its TCRdb copy is limited to in-frame clones, with some not included. Of about 130,000 clones in the sample, about four fifths are singletons; the top ten hold about a tenth. The sequencing input was peripheral blood. The source is a middle-aged man with active or convalescent COVID-19.

V gene TRBV7-2 combines with J gene TRBJ2-2; 7 bases are a match to TRBD1. V was clipped by 5 bases and J by 5 bases; unmatched bases: 8. Germline lookup yields CDR1 SGHTA and CDR2 FQGNSA. The CDR3 is 15 residues long. CDR3 sequence (DNA): TGTGCCAGCAGCCCCTACAGGGGTGGAACCGGGGAGCTGTTTTTT. Translated, it gives CASSPYRGGTGELFF.

The chain recombines TRBV18 with TRBJ2-7; possible D gene TRBD1, 6 bases. The CDR3 consists of 13 residues. In germline, CDR1 is KGHSH, CDR2 LQKENI. Between the trimmed V and J ends, which lost 3 bases and 4 bases, there was a span of 10 bases. CDR3 loop: CASSPQDRYEQYF. CDR3 in DNA: TGTGCCAGCTCACCCCAAGACAGGTACGAGCAGTACTTC.

Notes on this clone: In the same sample, other DNA sequences code for this CDR3. The rearrangement uses TRBV6-5 and TRBJ1-6, with 7 positions matching TRBD1. V gave up 4 bases and J gave up 5 bases; unmatched junction bases: 2. The CDR3 has 14 residues. Looked up from germline, CDR1 is MNHEY and CDR2 is SVGAGI. The CDR3 reads CASSLGQNNSPLHF. CDR3 DNA sequence: TGTGCCAGCAGTTTGGGACAGAATAATTCACCCCTCCACTTT.

As DNA, the CDR3 is TGTGCCAGTAGGTCCCTAGCGGCCTCATCAGATACGCAGTATTTT. Translated, it gives CASRSLAASSDTQYF. V usage is TRBV19 and J usage is TRBJ2-3, with TRBD2 identical over 7 bases. The CDR3 extends over 15 amino acids. From germline, CDR1 is LNHDA and CDR2 SQIVND (reference sequence). J was trimmed by 4 bases and V by 6 bases; bases with no gene match: 10.

The V call is TRBV3-1 (or the pseudogene TRBV3-2), the J call TRBJ2-7, with D perhaps TRBD2 (5 bases). Germline V gives CDR1 LGHDT, CDR2 YNNKEL (reference sequence). This CDR3 spans 11 amino acids. The ends were cut back, 1 base at V and 7 bases at J, with 5 bases in the middle. CDR3: CASSQGLEQYF. As DNA, the CDR3 is TGTGCCAGCAGCCAAGGACTAGAGCAGTACTTC.

The chain uses TRBV28 and TRBJ1-5; 7 bases align to TRBD1. Trimming removed 5 bases from V and 4 bases from J; junction bases left unmatched: 20. CDR1 is MDHEN and CDR2 is SYDVKM in the germline V gene. This CDR3 region has 19 residues. Here the CDR3 DNA reads TGTGCCAGCAGTCCCCCCTACCTAGTGTCGACAGGGTCGAATCAGCCCCAGCATTTT. As protein: CASSPPYLVSTGSNQPQHF.

The V gene is TRBV11-2, the J gene TRBJ2-7; TRBD2 agrees at 11 bases. CDR1 SGHAT and CDR2 FQNNGV come from the germline V gene. The junction had 2 bases not matched to a gene; V was cut back by 1 base and J by 6 bases. The CDR3 has 14 residues. The CDR3 DNA is TGTGCCAGCAGCTTAGGACTAGCGGGGATCGAGCAGTACTTC. Translating gives CASSLGLAGIEQYF.

This chain uses TRBV7-9 with TRBJ1-2, with D possibly matching TRBD1 (5 bases). This CDR3 contains 12 residues. V lost 4 bases and J 8 bases, leaving 11 bases between the germline ends. Germline V gene data show CDR1 as SEHNR and CDR2 as FQNEAQ (reference sequence). DNA for the CDR3: TGTGCCAGCAGCTACACGGGGGAGGGCTACACCTTC. Translated, it gives CASSYTGEGYTF. The whole variable domain, filled in from reference TRBV7-9 and TRBJ1-2, reads DTGVSQNPRHKITKRGQNVTFRCDPISEHNRLYWYRQTLGQGPEFLTYFQNEAQLEKSRLLSDRFSAERPKGSFSTLEIQRTEQGDSAMYLCASSYTGEGYTFGSGTRLTVV.

In DNA, the CDR3 is TGTGCCAGCAGCCCGGGGAACACCGGGGAGCTGTTTTTT. It yields the protein CASSPGNTGELFF. J is TRBJ2-2 and V is TRBV7-3, with unresolved D. CDR1 is SGHTA, CDR2 FQGTGA, per germline. The CDR3 has 13 residues. Trimming removed 5 bases from V and 1 base from J, with 5 bases in between.

The V call is TRBV7-2, the J call TRBJ1-4; TRBD1 might be the D (5 bases). CDR3 length equals 15 residues. Trimming cost V 5 bases and J 5 bases, with 15 bases left between them. Germline CDR1 reads SGHTA; CDR2 reads FQGNSA. The CDR3 nucleotides are TGTGCCAGCAGCCCGCCGGGGGTGCTAAATGAAAAACTGTTTTTT. This gives the protein CASSPPGVLNEKLFF.

The V call is TRBV7-6, the J call TRBJ2-7, with 7 bases lining up with TRBD2. With 0 bases clipped from V and 1 base from J, the junction kept 12 bases outside the gene matches. CDR1 is SGHVS, CDR2 FNYEAQ, per germline. The CDR3 contains 18 residues. This chain's CDR3 is CASSLAIPSGANSYEQYF. The DNA for the CDR3 is TGTGCCAGCAGCTTAGCCATCCCCAGCGGGGCGAATTCCTACGAGCAGTACTTC.

This clone was seen repeatedly, ten times or more. V is TRBV11-2 and J is TRBJ2-5, with 8 bases identical to TRBD1. With 4 bases clipped from V and 2 bases from J, the junction kept 6 bases outside the gene matches. The CDR3 covers 15 residues. Looked up from germline, CDR1 is SGHAT and CDR2 is FQNNGV. The CDR3 sequence: CASSSLRGRQETQYF. In DNA, the CDR3 is TGTGCCAGCAGCTCCCTCAGGGGGCGGCAAGAGACCCAGTACTTC.

The chain couples TRBV30 to TRBJ2-7, with D possibly TRBD2 on 5 matching bases. The V gene lost 3 bases and the J gene lost 6 bases, with 12 bases spanning the gap. The germline gives CDR1 GTSNPN, CDR2 SVGIG (reference sequence). This CDR3 is 12 amino acids long. The CDR3: CAWSLTRVEQYF. DNA for the CDR3: TGTGCCTGGAGCCTGACGAGGGTCGAGCAGTACTTC.

The chain uses TRBV5-8 and TRBJ2-7; D call uncertain. CDR3 length equals 16 residues. The ends were cut back, 3 bases at V and 0 bases at J, with 16 bases in the middle. Looked up from germline, CDR1 is SGHTS and CDR2 is YDEGEE. The CDR3 protein is CASSSRSGPFSYEQYF. DNA for the CDR3: TGTGCCAGCAGCTCCCGGTCAGGCCCCTTCTCCTACGAGCAGTACTTC. The full variable domain, rest sourced from reference TRBV5-8 and TRBJ2-7, is EAGVTQSPTHLIKTRGQQATLRCSPISGHTSVYWYQQALGLGLQFLLWYDEGEERNRGNFPPRFSGRQFPNYSSELNVNALELEDSALYLCASSSRSGPFSYEQYFGPGTRLTVT.

This rearrangement joins TRBV7-2 to TRBJ2-7; 10 positions match TRBD2. Looked up from germline, CDR1 is SGHTA and CDR2 is FQGNSA. This CDR3 is built from 16 residues. With V trimmed by 2 bases and J by 2 bases, 6 bases remained unmatched. The CDR3 DNA reads as TGTGCCAGCAGCTTACACCAGCGGGGGGGCACCTACGAGCAGTACTTC. It is translated as CASSLHQRGGTYEQYF.

The chain couples TRBV4-3 to TRBJ2-3, with 8 bases that match TRBD2. J gave up 3 bases and V 8 bases, and 10 bases lay outside the gene matches. The CDR3 runs to 15 residues. CDR1 is LGHNA, CDR2 YSLEER, per germline. The CDR3 reads CASRRGGLLTDTQYF. CDR3 in DNA: TGCGCCAGCCGCCGCGGGGGGCTGCTGACAGATACGCAGTATTTT.

The chain has TRBV3-1 (or the pseudogene TRBV3-2) and TRBJ1-2; maybe TRBD1 (5 bases). The CDR3 has 14 amino acids. The germline V and J ends were trimmed by 7 bases and 5 bases, with 17 bases remaining between them. The germline CDR1 and CDR2 sequences are LGHDT and YNNKEL (reference sequence). The DNA of the CDR3 is TGTGCCAGCACAACTTGGGGGGACTTATATGGCTACACCTTC. Residues: CASTTWGDLYGYTF.

The chain joins TRBV19 to TRBJ1-2; possible D gene TRBD1, 5 bases. Deletions cut 6 bases from V and 4 bases from J, with 12 bases between. Germline assignment: CDR1 LNHDA and CDR2 SQIVND (reference sequence). This CDR3 is built from 13 residues. As DNA, the CDR3 is TGTGCCAGTAGCGACGGGGGGGGCTATGGCTACACCTTC. Its translation is CASSDGGGYGYTF.

The V and J genes are TRBV13 and TRBJ1-2, with D possibly matching TRBD1 (6 bases). The V end lost 5 bases, the J end lost 9 bases, and 16 bases lay between the germline ends. The CDR3 is made up of 13 amino acids. The V gene's germline CDR1 is PRHDT and CDR2 FYEKMQ (reference sequence). The DNA for the CDR3 is TGTGCCAGCAGCCCACAGGGCTACTGGCGCTACACCTTC. It translates to CASSPQGYWRYTF.

J is TRBJ2-2 and V is TRBV19, with 11 bases identical to TRBD1. Germline trimming cut 5 bases from V and 4 bases from J; bases unmatched to any gene: 6. Germline CDR1 is LNHDA and CDR2 is SQIVND (reference sequence). The CDR3 length is 16 residues. CDR3 amino acids: CASSPRTGGGTGELFF. Written as DNA, the CDR3 is TGTGCCAGTAGTCCCCGGACAGGGGGCGGCACCGGGGAGCTGTTTTTT.